These 26 T cell receptor beta chains were sequenced from one sample in a study of cytomegalovirus exposure and HLA in healthy donors (TCRdb year 2017). Libraries were prepared through the immunoSEQ multiplex PCR assay. The multiplex PCR relied on a mix of 60 forward primers for TCR Vbeta segments and 13 reverse primers for TCR Jbeta segments. This is the immuneACCESS table as TCRdb keeps it, with only in-frame sequences that have V and J called. A part of the clones is gone; compared with another copy, unresolved V genes explain less than half, and the rest is unexplained. Counted in this sample were roughly 200,000 clones; more than 80% of them appeared once. The top ten hold 2.9% of the sample. The sample consisted of PBMCs. The receptors originated from a man aged 25 to 45 in good health and CMV-seronegative.

The chain has TRBV9 and TRBJ2-3; tentatively, D is TRBD2 (6 bases). CDR3 length: 14 amino acids. Trimming removed 0 bases at V and 10 bases at J, with 15 bases between. Germline-derived CDR1 and CDR2 are SGDLS and YYNGEE. The CDR3 DNA reads as TGTGCCAGCAGCGTAGACGGAGGCCCGGGGGCGCAGTATTTT. Translated: CASSVDGGPGAQYF.

This rearrangement joins TRBV7-9 to TRBJ1-3; no reliable D call. Germline CDR1 reads SEHNR; CDR2 reads FQNEAQ (reference sequence). The germline V and J ends were trimmed by 3 bases and 1 base, with 7 bases remaining between them. This CDR3 has 14 amino acids. The CDR3 nucleotides read TGTGCCAGCAGCTTTACGACTTCTGGAAACACCATATATTTT. Translated: CASSFTTSGNTIYF.

The V and J genes are TRBV18 and TRBJ2-7; a weak D match, TRBD1 (6 bases). This CDR3 is built from 14 residues. Trimming took off 3 bases at V and 2 bases at J, with 11 bases between the two ends. Germline V gene data show CDR1 as KGHSH and CDR2 as LQKENI. The CDR3 nucleotides read TGTGCCAGCTCACCGGGACACGGGGCCTACGAGCAGTACTTC. Amino acids: CASSPGHGAYEQYF.

J is TRBJ2-7 and V is TRBV9; D might be TRBD1 (6 bases). V lost 0 bases and J 2 bases, leaving 12 bases between the germline ends. This CDR3 contains 15 residues. CDR1 is SGDLS and CDR2 is YYNGEE in the germline V gene. CDR3 DNA: TGTGCCAGCAGCGTAGCCCCAGGGGACCCCTACGAGCAGTACTTC. It specifies CASSVAPGDPYEQYF.

The chain couples TRBV5-4 to TRBJ1-2; 11 nucleotides align to TRBD1. Germline-derived CDR1 and CDR2 are SGHNT and YYREEE (reference sequence). Unmatched junction bases numbered 5, after V lost 0 bases and J lost 4 bases. The CDR3 length is 16 residues. The CDR3 is CASSLGTGGLIYGYTF. CDR3 in DNA: TGTGCCAGCAGCTTGGGGACAGGGGGCCTAATCTATGGCTACACCTTC.

This chain joins TRBV7-9 and TRBJ2-2; D is possibly TRBD1 (5 bases). Trimming removed 5 bases at V and 6 bases at J, with 16 bases between. This CDR3 spans 15 amino acids. Germline CDR1 is SEHNR and CDR2 is FQNEAQ (reference sequence). DNA for the CDR3: TGTGCCAGCAGCGCCTGGGGCCCAGGCGCCGGGGAGCTGTTTTTT. This translates into CASSAWGPGAGELFF.

The chain employs TRBV19 and TRBJ2-3, with 10 bases fitting TRBD1. Trimming cost V 4 bases and J 4 bases; bases outside gene matches: 8. Germline-derived CDR1 and CDR2 are LNHDA and SQIVND (reference sequence). This CDR3 region has 16 residues. CDR3 loop: CASSTLTGGFPDTQYF. DNA for the CDR3: TGTGCCAGTAGTACTCTGACAGGGGGCTTCCCAGATACGCAGTATTTT.

The CDR3, as DNA: TGTGCCAGCAGCCAAACAAGCGGGGCCTCCTACGAGCAGTACTTC. Translated: CASSQTSGASYEQYF. V is TRBV4-2 and J is TRBJ2-7, with TRBD2 identical over 7 bases. This CDR3 is built from 15 residues. The V gene's germline CDR1 is LGHNA and CDR2 YNFKEQ. V lost 2 bases, J lost 0 bases, and 4 bases stayed unmatched.

The CDR3 here is CASSYGGGENNEQFF. The CDR3 coding sequence is TGTGCCAGCAGCTATGGCGGGGGGGAAAACAATGAGCAGTTCTTC. V usage is TRBV7-9 and J usage is TRBJ2-1; the match to TRBD2 covers 9 bases. The junction had 6 bases not matched to a gene; V was cut back by 4 bases and J by 5 bases. Looked up from germline, CDR1 is SEHNR and CDR2 is FQNEAQ (reference sequence). This CDR3 region has 15 residues. The full variable domain, rest sourced from reference TRBV7-9 and TRBJ2-1, is DTGVSQNPRHKITKRGQNVTFRCDPISEHNRLYWYRQTLGQGPEFLTYFQNEAQLEKSRLLSDRFSAERPKGSFSTLEIQRTEQGDSAMYLCASSYGGGENNEQFFGPGTRLTVL.

V and J are TRBV5-1 and TRBJ2-5; the D is unclear. Germline V CDR1 and CDR2: SGHRS, YFSETQ. The CDR3 runs 13 residues. With 1 base removed from V and 5 bases from J, the gap between germline ends came to 9 bases. This chain's CDR3 is CASSLYVSETQYF. The CDR3 DNA is TGCGCCAGCAGCTTGTATGTGAGTGAGACCCAGTACTTC.

This chain connects TRBV14 to TRBJ1-5; 11 positions agree with TRBD1. With V trimmed by 2 bases and J by 4 bases, 19 bases remained unmatched. CDR3 length equals 21 residues. Looked up from germline, CDR1 is SGHDN and CDR2 is FVKESK. CDR3 in DNA: TGTGCCAGCAGCCAATTCAACGGACAGGGGGCAGAAAAGTATTGGAATCAGCCCCAGCATTTT. Its translation is CASSQFNGQGAEKYWNQPQHF.

This clone has a handful of counts. The chain is built from TRBV5-1 and TRBJ2-7; 7 positions agree with TRBD1. The germline gives CDR1 SGHRS, CDR2 YFSETQ. V dropped 0 bases and J dropped 0; count of bases not matched to a gene: 3. The CDR3 is 15 residues long. The CDR3, as DNA: TGCGCCAGCAGCTTGGGGGACAGTCCCTCCTACGAGCAGTACTTC. Translated: CASSLGDSPSYEQYF.

The chain recombines TRBV5-1 with TRBJ1-1, with 8 bases identical to TRBD1. The germline gives CDR1 SGHRS, CDR2 YFSETQ. CDR3 length: 17 residues. The trim removed 4 bases at V and 2 bases at J, leaving 13 bases unmatched. The CDR3 sequence is CASSVPGQVPSNTEAFF. CDR3 sequence (DNA): TGCGCCAGCAGCGTACCGGGACAGGTGCCTTCTAACACTGAAGCTTTCTTT.

V usage is TRBV25-1 and J usage is TRBJ1-6, with D tentatively TRBD1 (5 bases). Germline lookup yields CDR1 MGHDK and CDR2 SYGVNS. This CDR3 is built from 15 residues. V lost 1 base and J lost 9, with 13 bases in between. The CDR3 region has the DNA TGTGCCAGCAGTGAATCTACAGGTTCACTTTCACCCCTCCACTTT. Translated: CASSESTGSLSPLHF. The full variable domain, with the rest looked up from reference TRBV25-1 and TRBJ1-6, is EADIYQTPRYLVIGTGKKITLECSQTMGHDKMYWYQQDPGMELHLIHYSYGVNSTEKGDLSSESTVSRIRTEHFPLTLESARPSHTSQYLCASSESTGSLSPLHFGNGTRLTVT.

The rearrangement joins TRBV4-2 to TRBJ1-2, with no clear D. CDR3 length equals 15 residues. V lost 5 bases and J lost 7, with 20 bases in between. Per the germline V gene, CDR1 is LGHNA and CDR2 is YNFKEQ. The CDR3 sequence: CASSDSLVGNGGYTF. In DNA, the CDR3 is TGTGCCAGCAGCGATAGTCTTGTCGGTAATGGTGGCTACACCTTC.

This chain connects TRBV28 to TRBJ1-2; D possibly corresponds to TRBD1 (5 bases). The CDR3 spans 13 residues. The germline CDR1 and CDR2 sequences are MDHEN and SYDVKM. V was shortened by 7 bases and J by 2 bases, with 11 bases between the two germline ends. CDR3 coding DNA: TGTGCCAGCAACGGACAACGGAACTATGGCTACACCTTC. It encodes CASNGQRNYGYTF.

This chain uses TRBV11-2 with TRBJ2-7; 8 bases are a match to TRBD1. Germline-derived CDR1 and CDR2 are SGHAT and FQNNGV. The CDR3 loop spans 16 amino acids. The V gene end was trimmed by 1 base and the J gene end by 0 bases; junction bases not matched to a gene: 5. Here the CDR3 reads CASSLVDRESSYEQYF. The CDR3 bases are TGTGCCAGCAGCTTAGTGGACAGGGAGAGCTCCTACGAGCAGTACTTC.

The chain has TRBV28 and TRBJ1-1; unclear D gene. Trimming removed 7 bases at V and 10 bases at J, with 25 bases between. CDR1 MDHEN and CDR2 SYDVKM come from the germline V gene. This CDR3 has 15 residues. Here the CDR3 reads CASTREGPPNAPAFF. The CDR3 DNA sequence: TGTGCCAGCACCCGGGAGGGTCCCCCGAATGCGCCAGCTTTCTTT.

This clone has a handful of counts. The chain recombines TRBV6-1 with TRBJ1-5; the D is unclear. In germline, CDR1 is MNHNS, CDR2 SASEGT. V was trimmed by 2 bases and J by 9 bases, leaving 17 bases between them. There are 15 residues in the CDR3. The CDR3: CASSETATSFRPQHF. CDR3 DNA: TGTGCCAGCAGTGAAACTGCCACTTCTTTTCGGCCCCAGCATTTT.

The chain couples TRBV9 to TRBJ2-2; 8 nucleotides agree with TRBD1. There are 18 residues in the CDR3. The V and J ends lost 4 bases and 5 bases, in that order; junction bases with no gene match: 16. Germline CDR1 SGDLS, CDR2 YYNGEE. The CDR3 DNA reads as TGTGCCAGCAGCCTTCGGACAGGGTCCCGCGACGATACCGGGGAGCTGTTTTTT. Translating it yields CASSLRTGSRDDTGELFF.

The chain couples TRBV21-1 to TRBJ2-5; the DNA was not compared with TRBD1, the D call given in the table. TRBV21-1 is a pseudogene. There are 15 residues in the CDR3. CDR3 DNA sequence: TGTGCCAGCAGCAAGTCAACAGGGATGGAAGAGACCCAGTACTTC. It yields the protein CASSKSTGMEETQYF.

The V gene is TRBV15, the J gene TRBJ2-1; 7 nucleotides agree with TRBD1. V shed 0 bases, J shed 7 bases, and the junction held 18 bases outside the gene matches. Germline V CDR1 and CDR2: LNHNV, YYDKDF (reference sequence). The CDR3 spans 19 residues. The CDR3 reads CATSRDGDSGDPEGNEQFF. Here the CDR3 DNA reads TGTGCCACCAGCAGAGATGGGGACAGCGGAGACCCTGAGGGGAATGAGCAGTTCTTC.

This chain connects TRBV7-8 to TRBJ2-2; no firm D call. CDR1 SGHVS and CDR2 FQNEAQ come from the germline V gene. The CDR3 is made up of 13 amino acids. The V end was cut by 5 bases, the J end by 3 bases, with 7 bases between. This CDR3 is CASSPRDTGELFF. Written as DNA, the CDR3 is TGTGCCAGCAGCCCCCGCGACACCGGGGAGCTGTTTTTT. Using reference TRBV7-8 and TRBJ2-2 for the parts outside the CDR3, the full variable domain is GAGVSQSPRYKVAKRGQDVALRCDPISGHVSLFWYQQALGQGPEFLTYFQNEAQLDKSGLPSDRFFAERPEGSVSTLKIQRTQQEDSAVYLCASSPRDTGELFFGEGSRLTVL.

The chain links TRBV5-5 to TRBJ1-3; D not certain. The ends were cut back, 4 bases at V and 2 bases at J, with 22 bases in the middle. The CDR3 loop spans 18 amino acids. The germline CDR1 and CDR2 sequences are SGHKS and YYEKEE (reference sequence). The CDR3 DNA reads TGTGCCAGCAGCCCGCAGCCAGAGCGCCTTTCCCCTGGAAACACCATATATTTT. Translation: CASSPQPERLSPGNTIYF.

The table lists this clone with a count of one. J is TRBJ2-3 and V is TRBV4-2, with 9 positions matching TRBD2. The J segment lost 11 bases and the V segment lost 1 base, leaving 19 bases of the junction unmatched. Germline values: CDR1 LGHNA, CDR2 YNFKEQ. The CDR3 is 18 residues long. The CDR3 loop reads CASSQVLLGLAEHRGQYF. DNA for the CDR3: TGTGCCAGCAGCCAAGTTCTTCTGGGACTAGCTGAGCACAGGGGGCAGTATTTT.

The CDR3 nucleotides are TGCGCCAGCAGCTTGGTTCCTAGCGGGGATACCTACGAGCAGTACTTC. Amino acid sequence: CASSLVPSGDTYEQYF. The chain couples TRBV5-1 to TRBJ2-7, with 9 bases identical to TRBD2. V shed 0 bases, J shed 2 bases, and the junction held 6 bases outside the gene matches. The germline gives CDR1 SGHRS, CDR2 YFSETQ. CDR3 length equals 16 residues.